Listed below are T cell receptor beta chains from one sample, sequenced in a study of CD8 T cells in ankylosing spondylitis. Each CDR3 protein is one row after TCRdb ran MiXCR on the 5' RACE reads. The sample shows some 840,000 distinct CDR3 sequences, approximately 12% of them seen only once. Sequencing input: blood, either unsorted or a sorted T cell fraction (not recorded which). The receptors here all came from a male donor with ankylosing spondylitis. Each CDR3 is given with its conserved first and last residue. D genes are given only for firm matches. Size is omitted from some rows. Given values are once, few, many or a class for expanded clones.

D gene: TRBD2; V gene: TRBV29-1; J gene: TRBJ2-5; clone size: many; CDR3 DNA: TGCAGCGTTGTTCTAGCGGACCAAGAGACCCAGTACTTC; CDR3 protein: CSVVLADQETQYF
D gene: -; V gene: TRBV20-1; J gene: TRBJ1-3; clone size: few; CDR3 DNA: TGCAGTGCTAGAGATCTACAGCACTCTCCTGGAAACACCATATATTTT; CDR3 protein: CSARDLQHSPGNTIYF
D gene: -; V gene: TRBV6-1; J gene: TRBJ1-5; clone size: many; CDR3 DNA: TGTGCCAGCAGAAGGGGTCCTTCAAGTCAGCCCCAGCATTTT; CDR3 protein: CASRRGPSSQPQHF
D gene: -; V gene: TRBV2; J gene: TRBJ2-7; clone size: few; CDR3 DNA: TGTGCCAGCAGTGAAGATACATTATCCTACGAGCAGTACTTC; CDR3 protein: CASSEDTLSYEQYF
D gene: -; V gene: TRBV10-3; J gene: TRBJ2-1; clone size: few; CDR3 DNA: TGTGCCATCAGTGAGTCGACCGCTGAGCAGTTCTTC; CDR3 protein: CAISESTAEQFF
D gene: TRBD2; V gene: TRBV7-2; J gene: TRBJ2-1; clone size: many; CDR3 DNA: TGTGCCAGCAGCTTAGATTACGGGGGGAGATACAATGAGCAGTTCTTC; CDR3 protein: CASSLDYGGRYNEQFF
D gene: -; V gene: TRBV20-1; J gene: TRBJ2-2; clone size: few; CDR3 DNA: TGCAGTGCACCTCTAGGAGAAAGGACCGGGGAGCTGTTTTTT; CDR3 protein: CSAPLGERTGELFF
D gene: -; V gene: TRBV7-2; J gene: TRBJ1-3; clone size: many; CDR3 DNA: TGTGCCAGCAGCACCCAAGGGGGGGTTGGGAACACCATATATTTT; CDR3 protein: CASSTQGGVGNTIYF
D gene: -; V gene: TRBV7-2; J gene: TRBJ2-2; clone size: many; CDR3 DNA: TGCGCCAGCAGCTCCAGGGGGAACACCGGGGAGCTGTTTTTT; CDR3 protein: CASSSRGNTGELFF
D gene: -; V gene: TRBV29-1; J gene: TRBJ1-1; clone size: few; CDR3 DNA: TGCAGCGTCGGGACGTTTTCCGAAGCTTTCTTT; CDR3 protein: CSVGTFSEAFF
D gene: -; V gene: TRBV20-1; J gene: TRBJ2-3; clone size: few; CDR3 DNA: TGCAGTGCTAGCCCCCCCGGAGGTCCCCGACAGGATACGCAGTATTTT; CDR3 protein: CSASPPGGPRQDTQYF
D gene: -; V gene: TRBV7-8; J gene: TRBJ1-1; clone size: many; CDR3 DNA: TGTGCCAGCAGCTTAATGGGGCGCAGGAACACTGAAGCTTTCTTT; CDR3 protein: CASSLMGRRNTEAFF
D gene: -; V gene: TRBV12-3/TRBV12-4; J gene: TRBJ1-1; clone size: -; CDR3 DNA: TGTGCCAGCAGTTTAGAGGTATACACTGAAGCTTTCTTT; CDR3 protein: CASSLEVYTEAFF
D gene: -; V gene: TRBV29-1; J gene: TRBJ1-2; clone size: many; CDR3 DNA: TGCAGCGTTGCGAGACAGACATATGGCTACACCTTC; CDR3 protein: CSVARQTYGYTF
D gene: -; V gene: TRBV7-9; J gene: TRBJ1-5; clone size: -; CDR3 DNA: TGTGCCAGCAGCGGGACAATAGGTCAGCCCCAGCATTTT; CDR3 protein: CASSGTIGQPQHF
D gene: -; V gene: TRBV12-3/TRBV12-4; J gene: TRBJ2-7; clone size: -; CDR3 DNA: TGTGCCAGCAGTTTACCGCAGGACTACGAGCAGTACTTC; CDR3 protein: CASSLPQDYEQYF
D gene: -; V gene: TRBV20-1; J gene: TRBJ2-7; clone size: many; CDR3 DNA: TGCAGTGCTCAGCAGGCTCATCTCAGCTCCTACGAGCAGTACTTC; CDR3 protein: CSAQQAHLSSYEQYF
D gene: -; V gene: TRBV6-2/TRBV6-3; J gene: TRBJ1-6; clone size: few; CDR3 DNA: TGTGCCAGCAGTTACCGGGGGACTCGGGATTCACCCCTCCACTTT; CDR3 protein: CASSYRGTRDSPLHF
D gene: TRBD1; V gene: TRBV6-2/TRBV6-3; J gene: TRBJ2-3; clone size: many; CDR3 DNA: TGTGCCAGCAGTTACGTCGACAGGGGCACGCAGTATTTT; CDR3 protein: CASSYVDRGTQYF
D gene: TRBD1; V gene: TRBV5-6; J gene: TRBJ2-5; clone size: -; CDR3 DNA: TGTGCCAGCAGCCCCTCGGACAGGAATCGGCAGACCCAGTACTTC; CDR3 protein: CASSPSDRNRQTQYF
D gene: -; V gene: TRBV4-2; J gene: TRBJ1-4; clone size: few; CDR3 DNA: TGTGCCAGCAGCCTTGTACGGGGTGGTGAAAAACTGTTTTTT; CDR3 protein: CASSLVRGGEKLFF
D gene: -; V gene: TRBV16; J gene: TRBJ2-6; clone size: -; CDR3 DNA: TGTGCCAGCAGCCCCTACTCTGGGGCCAACGTCCTGACTTTC; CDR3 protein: CASSPYSGANVLTF
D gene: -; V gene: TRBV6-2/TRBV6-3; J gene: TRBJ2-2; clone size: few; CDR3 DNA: TGTGCCAGCAGTTATTCCGGTCCCATTTATTCCGGGGAGCTGTTTTTT; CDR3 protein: CASSYSGPIYSGELFF
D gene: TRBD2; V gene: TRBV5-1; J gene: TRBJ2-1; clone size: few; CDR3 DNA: TGCGCCAGCAGCTTAGGGACTATCGACTCCTACAATGAGCAGTTCTTC; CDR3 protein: CASSLGTIDSYNEQFF
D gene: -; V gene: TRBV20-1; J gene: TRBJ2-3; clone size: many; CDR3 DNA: TGCAGTGCTAAAGCGGCCAGCACAGATACGCAGTATTTT; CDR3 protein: CSAKAASTDTQYF